A single T cell receptor (beta chain) is shown here with its context. The antigen remains unidentified. Per the germline V gene, CDR1 is MDHEN and CDR2 is SYDVKM. V was pared by 3 bases and J by 7 bases, with 5 bases of the junction left unmatched. There are 15 residues in the CDR3. This sample is drawn from a study of cytotoxic CD8 clonotypes in ibrutinib-treated CLL. As for the study in general: Investigators collected response samples after a median roughly 12 months of treatment, range 6 to 36.

Assay used: immunoSEQ multiplex PCR; TCRdb lists only in-frame clones, some missing. The repertoire includes about 130,000 clones, around 84% of them detected once, and 2.5% to 3.5% sits in the top ten. Study-level findings and limits: Exceeding age-matched healthy donors, baseline clonality also tracked the counts of circulating CD8+ T cells.

This TCR was recovered from a human donor with chronic lymphocytic leukemia. The sequenced sample was PBMCs, obtained after 24 months of ibrutinib treatment. The chain carries TRBV28 and TRBJ2-1, with TRBD2 matching 11 bases. The CDR3 DNA is TGTGCCAGCAGTTTTACTAGCGGGGGAACTAATGAGCAGTTCTTC. Translation: CASSFTSGGTNEQFF.